This T cell receptor (beta chain) came from a study of T cells in Graves' hyperthyroidism and ophthalmopathy. With respect to this clonotype: Just one base apart from a much larger clone, this may be a read error.

CDR1 and CDR2 from the germline V gene are LGHDT and YNNKEL (reference sequence). This CDR3 region has 14 residues. Amplified regions were TCR beta CDR3 sequences from RNA transcripts. When the TCR CDR3 underwent first-round RT-PCR, the HTBI primer set was used. TCRdb itself ran the multiplex PCR reads through MiXCR, one entry per CDR3 protein. The table lists roughly 93,000 distinct CDR3 sequences, under 65% of them singletons, with roughly a quarter in the top ten. The receptor was isolated from a woman aged 40-49 years with Graves' hyperthyroidism. The sequencing sample was made of blood. The chain uses TRBV3-1 and TRBJ1-6; D ambiguous. The CDR3 reads CGSSLGRDNSPLHF. Here the CDR3 DNA reads TGTGGCAGCAGCTTGGGCCGAGATAATTCACCCCTCCACTTT.